Included here is one T cell receptor beta chain sequence, with context. The repertoire was sequenced with immunoSEQ multiplex PCR; TCRdb's copy has only in-frame clones and lacks some. The repertoire holds just over 300,000 clones, with 65% to 90% as singletons. The data originate from a study of blood T cell repertoires in COVID-19. This TCR derives from a man aged 25 to 40 who had recovered from COVID-19. Sequenced sample: PBMCs or T cells enriched from blood (not recorded which).

The CDR3 region has the DNA TGTGCCAGCAGCGAAAGGGGTAATGAGCAGTTCTTC. Translation gives CASSERGNEQFF. The V and J genes are TRBV7-9 and TRBJ2-1, with D possibly being TRBD1 (5 bases). Germline-derived CDR1 and CDR2 are SEHNR and FQNEAQ (reference sequence). The CDR3 is made up of 12 amino acids. Trimming shortened V by 5 bases and J by 7 bases, and 9 bases separated the two germline ends. Supplemented by reference TRBV7-9 and TRBJ2-1, the full variable domain reads DTGVSQNPRHKITKRGQNVTFRCDPISEHNRLYWYRQTLGQGPEFLTYFQNEAQLEKSRLLSDRFSAERPKGSFSTLEIQRTEQGDSAMYLCASSERGNEQFFGPGTRLTVL.